These 29 T cell receptor beta chains were all obtained from the same sample, sequenced in a study of blood T cell repertoires in COVID-19. TCRdb's table, derived via immunoSEQ multiplex PCR, lists solely in-frame clones and lacks some. The sample shows about 100,000 clones, roughly nine tenths of them seen only once. The sequencing sample was made of peripheral blood. The receptors were gathered from a human donor with active COVID-19. The donor label of this sample is uncertain.

The chain uses TRBV30 and TRBJ1-4; D gene uncertain. Germline-derived CDR1 and CDR2 are GTSNPN and SVGIG (reference sequence). Trimming stripped 0 bases from V and 5 bases from J, with 25 bases between. This CDR3 has 19 residues. The CDR3 DNA sequence: TGTGCCTGGAGTGTACTAGGGCCGACACTAATTCTAAAGAATGAAAAACTGTTTTTT. Protein product: CAWSVLGPTLILKNEKLFF.

The chain is built from TRBV10-1 and TRBJ2-1, with D possibly matching TRBD1 (5 bases). Germline V CDR1 and CDR2: WNHNN, SYGVQD (reference sequence). V was trimmed by 0 bases and J by 6 bases, leaving 12 bases between them. This CDR3 is built from 15 residues. This CDR3 reads CASSESSGRANEQFF. The CDR3 nucleotides are TGCGCCAGCAGTGAGTCGTCGGGCAGGGCCAATGAGCAGTTCTTC.

This chain connects TRBV5-5 to TRBJ2-7; 8 bases are a match to TRBD2. The J segment lost 2 bases and the V segment lost 0 bases, leaving 7 bases of the junction unmatched. The CDR3 runs to 16 residues. The germline CDR1 and CDR2 sequences are SGHKS and YYEKEE (reference sequence). CDR3 region: CASSLVPTSGPYEQYF. The CDR3, as DNA: TGTGCCAGCAGCTTGGTTCCTACTAGCGGCCCCTACGAGCAGTACTTC.

The chain couples TRBV4-2 to TRBJ2-3; TRBD2 agrees at 10 bases. The CDR3 sequence is 15 residues long. CDR1 is LGHNA, CDR2 YNFKEQ, per germline. V trimming: 4 bases; J trimming: 2 bases; junction bases outside the gene matches: 3. The CDR3 reads CASSRAGGATDTQYF. The CDR3 bases are TGTGCCAGCAGCCGAGCGGGGGGGGCCACAGATACGCAGTATTTT.

This chain links TRBV27 with TRBJ2-6; 8 bases fit TRBD1. V lost 6 bases and J lost 6; bases outside the gene matches: 10. The CDR3 is 16 amino acids. The V gene's germline CDR1 is MNHEY and CDR2 SMNVEV (reference sequence). The CDR3 is CASRLWTGSEANVLTF. The CDR3 nucleotides read TGTGCCAGCAGGCTATGGACAGGGTCGGAGGCCAACGTCCTGACTTTC.

The chain is built from TRBV9 and TRBJ2-1; D is perhaps TRBD1 (5 bases). The CDR3 is 15 residues long. Germline CDR1 is SGDLS and CDR2 is YYNGEE. Trimming left V 3 bases short and J 4 bases short, with 14 bases between. CDR3 coding DNA: TGTGCCAGCAGCGCGACAGCAACCACTTACAATGAGCAGTTCTTC. Amino acid sequence: CASSATATTYNEQFF.

The chain uses TRBV7-9 and TRBJ2-1, with 11 bases fitting TRBD2. Losses at the gene ends were 3 bases for V and 6 bases for J; bases not matched to a gene: 4. The V gene's germline CDR1 is SEHNR and CDR2 FQNEAQ (reference sequence). This CDR3 contains 15 residues. In nucleotides, the CDR3 is TGTGCCAGCAGCTTTAGCGGGGGGGCCAGCAATGAGCAGTTCTTC. It codes for CASSFSGGASNEQFF. The full variable domain, rest sourced from reference TRBV7-9 and TRBJ2-1, is DTGVSQNPRHKITKRGQNVTFRCDPISEHNRLYWYRQTLGQGPEFLTYFQNEAQLEKSRLLSDRFSAERPKGSFSTLEIQRTEQGDSAMYLCASSFSGGASNEQFFGPGTRLTVL.

V and J are TRBV28 and TRBJ1-1, with 7 bases that match TRBD1. Germline CDR1 is MDHEN and CDR2 is SYDVKM. V lost 3 bases to trimming and J lost 4 bases; unmatched junction nucleotides: 8. The CDR3 totals 15 residues. This CDR3 is CASSFRRTGLTEAFF. The DNA for the CDR3 is TGTGCCAGCAGTTTTAGGAGGACAGGCCTCACTGAAGCTTTCTTT.

The V call is TRBV5-1, the J call TRBJ1-4; 10 bases are a match to TRBD1. The CDR3 length is 15 residues. Germline assignment: CDR1 SGHRS and CDR2 YFSETQ. V shed 4 bases and J 6 bases; nucleotides not matched to a gene: 6. In DNA, the CDR3 is TGCGCCAGCAGCGATCCCGGGACAGGGGATGAAAAACTGTTTTTT. Encoded protein: CASSDPGTGDEKLFF.

The genes are TRBV5-1 and TRBJ2-5; possibly TRBD2 for D (6 bases). The CDR3 loop spans 16 amino acids. CDR1 and CDR2 (germline): SGHRS, YFSETQ. V dropped 0 bases and J dropped 4 bases, with 16 bases sitting between them. The CDR3 spells CASSLEASETGETQYF. DNA for the CDR3: TGCGCCAGCAGCTTGGAGGCTAGCGAAACGGGAGAGACCCAGTACTTC. The full variable domain, with the rest looked up from reference TRBV5-1 and TRBJ2-5, is KAGVTQTPRYLIKTRGQQVTLSCSPISGHRSVSWYQQTPGQGLQFLFEYFSETQRNKGNFPGRFSGRQFSNSRSEMNVSTLELGDSALYLCASSLEASETGETQYFGPGTRLLVL.

The chain recombines TRBV6-1 with TRBJ2-1, with D perhaps TRBD2 (6 bases). Looked up from germline, CDR1 is MNHNS and CDR2 is SASEGT. This CDR3 contains 15 residues. V was cut by 1 base and J by 1 base, with 8 bases left in between. CDR3 coding DNA: TGTGCCAGCAGTGAAGGACTAGGATCCTACAATGAGCAGTTCTTC. Encoded protein: CASSEGLGSYNEQFF.

The chain couples TRBV5-6 to TRBJ1-1, with TRBD1 identical over 7 bases. The V gene's germline CDR1 is SGHDT and CDR2 YYEEEE. With V trimmed by 4 bases and J by 1 base, 1 base remained unmatched. This CDR3 spans 13 amino acids. The CDR3 DNA sequence: TGTGCCAGCAGCAGGACAGGGAACACTGAAGCTTTCTTT. This sequence encodes CASSRTGNTEAFF.

The chain carries TRBV9 and TRBJ2-1; 10 bases fit TRBD1. The CDR3 covers 15 residues. Germline trimming cut 3 bases from V and 8 bases from J; bases unmatched to any gene: 8. Germline V gene sequence: CDR1 SGDLS, CDR2 YYNGEE. DNA of the CDR3: TGTGCCAGCAGCGATCCGGGACAGGGGACCCATGAGCAGTTCTTC. Translated, it gives CASSDPGQGTHEQFF.

This chain joins TRBV5-1 and TRBJ1-1; D not certain. CDR3 length equals 15 residues. Trimming removed 0 bases at V and 1 base at J, with 10 bases between. CDR1 and CDR2 from the germline V gene are SGHRS and YFSETQ. The CDR3 DNA is TGCGCCAGCAGCTTGGGTGGGCCCCCGAACACTGAAGCTTTCTTT. Translation: CASSLGGPPNTEAFF.

The V and J genes are TRBV21-1 and TRBJ1-2. TRBV21-1 is a pseudogene. This CDR3 spans 14 amino acids. In DNA form, the CDR3 reads TGTGCCAGCAGCAAAGCAGGGAGGGTCTATGGCTACACCTTC. Its protein is CASSKAGRVYGYTF.

The count of this clone is one. This rearrangement joins TRBV3-1 (or the pseudogene TRBV3-2) to TRBJ2-3; D perhaps matches TRBD2 (7 bases). V lost 1 base and J 3 bases, leaving 17 bases between the germline ends. The CDR3 spans 17 residues. Germline V gene sequence: CDR1 LGHDT, CDR2 YNNKEL (reference sequence). In nucleotides, the CDR3 is TGTGCCAGCAGCCAAGGCCTACGGGGGGCAGGAACAGATACGCAGTATTTT. Residues: CASSQGLRGAGTDTQYF.

This clone has a handful of counts. The chain joins TRBV10-3 to TRBJ2-5, with D tentatively TRBD1 (6 bases). Per germline, CDR1 ENHRY and CDR2 SYGVKD. The V gene lost 1 base and the J gene lost 7 bases, with 16 bases spanning the gap. This CDR3 contains 15 residues. The CDR3 here is CAISELGGAGATQYF. The CDR3 nucleotides read TGTGCCATCAGTGAGTTAGGCGGTGCAGGGGCGACCCAGTACTTC.

This sequence joins TRBV10-3 and TRBJ2-2, with TRBD2 identical over 7 bases. V dropped 4 bases and J dropped 7; count of bases not matched to a gene: 6. Germline values: CDR1 ENHRY, CDR2 SYGVKD. This CDR3 has 14 residues. In nucleotides, the CDR3 is TGTGCCATCAGTGTCTCGGGGGAGGGCGGGGAGCTGTTTTTT. Its translation is CAISVSGEGGELFF.

The chain uses TRBV5-1 and TRBJ1-1, with 7 bases aligning to TRBD1. V was pared by 4 bases and J by 7 bases, with 7 bases of the junction left unmatched. Germline V gene lookup returns CDR1 SGHRS and CDR2 YFSETQ. The CDR3 contains 13 residues. CDR3 loop: CASSPEDRIEAFF. CDR3 nucleotide sequence: TGCGCCAGCAGCCCGGAGGACAGGATTGAAGCTTTCTTT.

The CDR3 spells CASIETGRLVQPQHF. DNA of the CDR3: TGTGCCAGCATAGAGACAGGGAGGTTAGTTCAGCCCCAGCATTTT. The rearrangement joins TRBV28 to TRBJ1-5; TRBD1 aligns across 7 bases. CDR1 is MDHEN and CDR2 is SYDVKM in the germline V gene. This CDR3 contains 15 residues. With V trimmed by 7 bases and J by 6 bases, 12 bases remained unmatched.

This chain joins TRBV24-1 and TRBJ1-6, with 9 bases fitting TRBD1. CDR1 KGHDR and CDR2 SFDVKD come from the germline V gene. After removal of 4 bases from V and 11 bases from J, the junction contained 14 bases not matched to a gene. The CDR3 has 17 residues. CDR3 sequence reads: CATSDRRDRVFLPPLHF. The CDR3 DNA reads TGTGCCACCAGTGACCGACGGGACAGGGTGTTCTTGCCACCCCTCCACTTT.

This chain connects TRBV13 to TRBJ1-2; tentative D call: TRBD1 (5 bases). The CDR3 has 17 residues. With 2 bases removed from V and 4 bases from J, the gap between germline ends came to 20 bases. Germline-derived CDR1 and CDR2 are PRHDT and FYEKMQ (reference sequence). In nucleotides, the CDR3 is TGTGCCAGCAGCTTATACGCCGGCGGGGCGGCCCTCTATGGCTACACCTTC. Its protein is CASSLYAGGAALYGYTF.

The rearrangement joins TRBV6-5 to TRBJ2-7; D might be TRBD1 (6 bases). The germline gives CDR1 MNHEY, CDR2 SVGAGI. This CDR3 comprises 15 residues. Trimming pared 5 bases from V and 4 bases from J, leaving 18 bases between. CDR3 loop: CASSRLTGMSYEQYF. Here the CDR3 DNA reads TGTGCCAGCAGTCGCCTTACAGGGATGTCGTACGAGCAGTACTTC.

This chain joins TRBV2 and TRBJ1-2; D uncertain. The CDR3 runs 16 residues. Trimming took off 0 bases at V and 5 bases at J, with 16 bases between the two ends. From germline, CDR1 is SNHLY and CDR2 FYNNEI. CDR3 loop: CASSEAPSITAYGYTF. As DNA, the CDR3 is TGTGCCAGCAGTGAAGCGCCCTCTATAACAGCATATGGCTACACCTTC.

The chain is built from TRBV7-3 and TRBJ2-2, with 8 nucleotides matching TRBD2. Looked up from germline, CDR1 is SGHTA and CDR2 is FQGTGA. V dropped 2 bases and J dropped 6; count of bases not matched to a gene: 8. The CDR3 loop spans 16 amino acids. CDR3 in DNA: TGTGCCAGCAGCTTATCTCCCAGCGGGGGAGCCGGGGAGCTGTTTTTT. This gives the protein CASSLSPSGGAGELFF.

The chain employs TRBV5-1 and TRBJ2-7; 7 positions agree with TRBD2. The CDR3 extends over 15 amino acids. Trimming removed 0 bases from V and 6 bases from J; junction bases left unmatched: 9. The germline V gene has CDR1 SGHRS and CDR2 YFSETQ. As DNA, the CDR3 is TGCGCCAGCAGCTTGGAAGTGGGGACTAAGTCCGAGCAGTACTTC. This gives the protein CASSLEVGTKSEQYF.

This clone has just one count. The V gene is TRBV5-6, the J gene TRBJ2-2; 9 nucleotides line up with TRBD2. From germline, CDR1 is SGHDT and CDR2 YYEEEE. This CDR3 is 17 amino acids long. Trimming took 0 bases from V and 5 from J; bases not matched to a gene: 8. For the CDR3, the DNA is TGTGCCAGCAGCTTGGTAGCCGGGCTAGCGGGGACCGGGGAGCTGTTTTTT. Its protein is CASSLVAGLAGTGELFF.

The rearrangement uses TRBV7-7 and TRBJ2-5; TRBD1 agrees at 7 bases. Per the germline V gene, CDR1 is SSHAT and CDR2 is FNYEAQ (reference sequence). J gave up 5 bases and V 3 bases, and 3 bases lay outside the gene matches. The CDR3 extends over 13 amino acids. The CDR3 coding sequence is TGTGCCAGCAGCTTGGGGACAGCCGAGACCCAGTACTTC. This sequence encodes CASSLGTAETQYF.

The V call is TRBV7-8, the J call TRBJ2-7, with TRBD2 identical over 13 bases. J gave up 3 bases and V 0 bases, and 5 bases lay outside the gene matches. The CDR3 length is 17 residues. Germline V gives CDR1 SGHVS, CDR2 FQNEAQ. The CDR3 reads CASSLAGTSGEHYEQYF. The DNA for the CDR3 is TGTGCCAGCAGCTTAGCCGGGACTAGCGGGGAACACTACGAGCAGTACTTC. The full variable domain, with the rest looked up from reference TRBV7-8 and TRBJ2-7, is GAGVSQSPRYKVAKRGQDVALRCDPISGHVSLFWYQQALGQGPEFLTYFQNEAQLDKSGLPSDRFFAERPEGSVSTLKIQRTQQEDSAVYLCASSLAGTSGEHYEQYFGPGTRLTVT.